These T cell receptor beta chains were read from a single sample in a study of T cells expressing NK-cell markers. With the 5' RACE reads reprocessed, TCRdb shows one record per CDR3 protein and no DNA. Listed are 150,000 to 170,000 distinct CDR3 sequences; 37% falls within the top ten. The specimen was blood T cells: a sorted CD56 or NKG2C T cell subset, CD4+ or CD8+ T cells, or bulk PBMC T cells (not recorded which). The source is a woman between 50 and 59 years old in good health. Each CDR3 is given with its conserved first and last residue.

CDR3: CASSLGTGGPNEQFF
J: TRBJ2-1
V: TRBV12-3/TRBV12-4

CDR3: CSARERGRLDNEQFF
J: TRBJ2-1
V: TRBV20-1

CDR3: CASSSGLAGGPTDTQYF
J: TRBJ2-3
V: TRBV5-1

CDR3: CASSYQMGTDTQYF
J: TRBJ2-3
V: TRBV6-5

CDR3: CASSLHSGQSYEQYF
J: TRBJ2-7
V: TRBV27

CDR3: CASSLGTGLNIQYF
J: TRBJ2-4
V: TRBV5-1

CDR3: CASQINSGRTYEQYF
J: TRBJ2-7
V: TRBV5-1

CDR3: CASSVDVAENSYEQYF
J: TRBJ2-7
V: TRBV9

CDR3: CASSPPPGTSGNSGELFF
J: TRBJ2-2
V: TRBV4-1

CDR3: CASSLGAEEGRGNEQFF
J: TRBJ2-1
V: TRBV11-3

CDR3: CASSRTQGLASYNEQFF
J: TRBJ2-1
V: TRBV3-1

CDR3: CASTRAGGPYEQYF
J: TRBJ2-7
V: TRBV19

CDR3: CASSLGGWALTF
J: TRBJ1-2
V: TRBV7-8

CDR3: CASSLGGVTGELFF
J: TRBJ2-2
V: TRBV28